The sequence of this T cell receptor (beta chain) was determined in a study of T cell repertoires in cytomegalovirus infection. Study-level background: CMV epitopes, recently identified HLA-C-restricted and well-studied HLA-B-restricted, were used. Public TCR beta signatures marked donors with CMV infection and the matching HLA. Regarding the study as a whole: Summed frequency of shared TCR beta families picked out CMV carriers who also had the relevant HLA. Dominating the ex vivo response were HLA-C-restricted CMV-specific TCR beta clonotypes.

Worth noting for this clonotype: Antigen: not known.

TCRdb reprocessed the reads with MiXCR, giving one entry per CDR3 protein. The table lists around 89,000 distinct CDR3 sequences, less than 30% of them singletons. This CDR3 has 17 residues. V lost 1 base, J lost 2 bases, and 15 bases lay in between. CDR1 is MGHRA, CDR2 YSYEKL, per germline. The source material was CD8+ T cells from cultured PBMCs, sampled from culture after CMV antigen stimulation. This sequence joins TRBV4-1 and TRBJ2-4; D uncertain. This sequence originates from a human donor in good health (CMV status not recorded). Some clones in this sample may be carry-over from other donors' samples. The DNA for the CDR3 is TGCGCCAGCAGCCAAGGAGAAAATAGGGCAACCAAAAACATTCAGTACTTC. Its protein product is CASSQGENRATKNIQYF.